The 29 T cell receptor beta chains below come from one sample, sequenced in a study of identical twins. TCRdb used MiXCR to reprocess the 5' RACE reads, holding one entry per CDR3 protein. The sample has fewer than 800,000 distinct CDR3 sequences; about 7.1% are singletons. This same sample was also part of a study on yellow fever vaccine responses in identical twins.

The sequenced sample was PBMCs. Receptors were obtained from a woman aged 18-30 years in good health.

The gene calls are TRBV5-1 and TRBJ2-7, with D possibly TRBD2 on 5 matching bases. Trimming took off 2 bases at V and 0 bases at J, with 9 bases between the two ends. The germline CDR1 and CDR2 sequences are SGHRS and YFSETQ. The CDR3 extends over 14 amino acids. This chain's CDR3 is CASSFTGFSYEQYF. The CDR3 coding sequence is TGCGCCAGCAGCTTTACGGGATTCTCCTACGAGCAGTACTTC. Complete variable domain (other parts from reference TRBV5-1 and TRBJ2-7): KAGVTQTPRYLIKTRGQQVTLSCSPISGHRSVSWYQQTPGQGLQFLFEYFSETQRNKGNFPGRFSGRQFSNSRSEMNVSTLELGDSALYLCASSFTGFSYEQYFGPGTRLTVT.

This clonotype was counted at least ten times. This chain joins TRBV11-3 and TRBJ2-4, with D perhaps matching TRBD1 (5 bases). CDR1 and CDR2 from the germline V gene are SGHNT and YENEEA. CDR3 size: 15 residues. V gave up 4 bases and J gave up 0 bases, with 10 bases separating them. The CDR3 DNA follows: TGTGCCAGCAGCTCCAGACAGCTAGCCAAAAACATTCAGTACTTC. Its protein is CASSSRQLAKNIQYF.

V gene TRBV11-1 combines with J gene TRBJ2-1; 11 bases match TRBD2. The CDR3 is 18 residues long. Unmatched junction bases numbered 15, after V lost 5 bases and J lost 6 bases. CDR1 SGHAT and CDR2 FQDESV come from the germline V gene (reference sequence). The CDR3 sequence is CASSPNPGTSGKGNEQFF. The CDR3 DNA reads TGTGCCAGCAGCCCTAACCCCGGGACTAGCGGAAAAGGCAATGAGCAGTTCTTC.

This clonotype was seen repeatedly, ten times or more. This chain uses TRBV5-1 with TRBJ2-5, with D possibly being TRBD1 (6 bases). CDR1 SGHRS and CDR2 YFSETQ come from the germline V gene. CDR3 size: 16 residues. With 3 bases removed from V and 2 bases from J, the gap between germline ends came to 17 bases. The CDR3 sequence is CASSWNTGTGQETQYF. For the CDR3, the DNA is TGCGCCAGCAGCTGGAATACAGGGACGGGACAAGAGACCCAGTACTTC.

This clonotype was picked up many times. The V and J genes are TRBV24-1 and TRBJ2-1, with D perhaps matching TRBD2 (5 bases). Germline lookup yields CDR1 KGHDR and CDR2 SFDVKD. The CDR3 is 12 residues long. Between the trimmed V and J ends, which lost 4 bases and 6 bases, there was a span of 6 bases. CDR3 amino acids: CATSDSGNEQFF. The CDR3 coding sequence is TGTGCCACCAGTGACAGCGGCAATGAGCAGTTCTTC.

This clonotype was detected only a few times. The chain combines TRBV7-8 with TRBJ1-5; 9 positions agree with TRBD1. CDR3 length equals 17 residues. The trim removed 4 bases at V and 5 bases at J, leaving 12 bases unmatched. Germline assignment: CDR1 SGHVS and CDR2 FQNEAQ. The DNA for the CDR3 is TGTGCCAGCAGCTCCCGCCCGGGACAGGGTGTTCATCAGCCCCAGCATTTT. Translated: CASSSRPGQGVHQPQHF.

This clonotype has at least ten counts. This chain joins TRBV9 and TRBJ2-7; no firm D call. V was clipped by 0 bases and J by 2 bases, with 12 bases between them. Germline V gives CDR1 SGDLS, CDR2 YYNGEE. This CDR3 region has 15 residues. The CDR3, as DNA: TGTGCCAGCAGCGTAGGATCCTTTGGGGCCTACGAGCAGTACTTC. It specifies CASSVGSFGAYEQYF. Looking up the rest from reference TRBV9 and TRBJ2-7 gives the full variable domain: DSGVTQTPKHLITATGQRVTLRCSPRSGDLSVYWYQQSLDQGLQFLIQYYNGEERAKGNILERFSAQQFPDLHSELNLSSLELGDSALYFCASSVGSFGAYEQYFGPGTRLTVT.

This clonotype showed up just a few times. The genes are TRBV5-1 and TRBJ2-5; TRBD1 aligns across 7 bases. The CDR3 sequence is 15 residues long. V lost 4 bases to trimming and J lost 3 bases; unmatched junction nucleotides: 9. Looked up from germline, CDR1 is SGHRS and CDR2 is YFSETQ. CDR3 sequence: CASSLSGTDKETQYF. The CDR3 DNA is TGCGCCAGCAGCCTCTCCGGGACAGACAAAGAGACCCAGTACTTC.

This clonotype was seen many times. The V gene is TRBV7-8, the J gene TRBJ1-3; perhaps TRBD1 as D (5 bases). The CDR3 is 15 amino acids. Between the trimmed V and J ends, which lost 6 bases and 0 bases, there was a span of 12 bases. CDR1 is SGHVS and CDR2 is FQNEAQ in the germline V gene. CDR3 nucleotide sequence: TGTGCCAGCAGGCAAACAGGAACCTCTGGAAACACCATATATTTT. It yields the protein CASRQTGTSGNTIYF.

This clonotype was observed at least ten times. This CDR3 reads CASSQDNGVRYNNEQFF. CDR3 in DNA: TGTGCCAGCAGCCAAGATAATGGGGTACGCTACAACAATGAGCAGTTCTTC. The V and J genes are TRBV3-1 and TRBJ2-1, with unresolved D. CDR1 is LGHDT and CDR2 is YNNKEL in the germline V gene (reference sequence). There are 17 residues in the CDR3. Trimming stripped 0 bases from V and 5 bases from J, with 17 bases between.

This clonotype has just a few counts. CDR3 nucleotide sequence: TGTGCCACCATCCCAAGCGCAGCGGGGGGATCCCTCAATGAGCAGTTCTTC. Residues: CATIPSAAGGSLNEQFF. The chain joins TRBV15 to TRBJ2-1, with TRBD2 matching 9 bases. Germline CDR1 and CDR2: LNHNV and YYDKDF (reference sequence). This CDR3 region has 17 residues. The junction had 16 bases not matched to a gene; V was cut back by 7 bases and J by 6 bases.

This sequence joins TRBV24-1 and TRBJ2-1; D unresolved. CDR1 and CDR2 (germline): KGHDR, SFDVKD. The CDR3 has 13 residues. Trimming took 4 bases from V and 5 from J, leaving 8 bases between them. CDR3 region: CATSDVLNNEQFF. As DNA, the CDR3 is TGTGCCACCAGTGACGTCCTAAACAATGAGCAGTTCTTC.

This clonotype was recorded a few times. The chain couples TRBV3-1 to TRBJ2-1; a weak D match, TRBD2 (7 bases). This CDR3 region has 15 residues. Trimming removed 3 bases from V and 7 bases from J, with 16 bases in between. The germline CDR1 and CDR2 sequences are LGHDT and YNNKEL (reference sequence). CDR3: CASSHGGGLGNEQFF. CDR3 nucleotides: TGTGCCAGCAGCCACGGCGGGGGCCTGGGGAATGAGCAGTTCTTC.

This clonotype was picked up a small number of times. The chain couples TRBV7-9 to TRBJ2-2, with D hard to call. The CDR3 covers 15 residues. CDR1 and CDR2 from the germline V gene are SEHNR and FQNEAQ (reference sequence). The V and J ends lost 1 base and 3 bases respectively, with 9 bases between them. The CDR3 coding sequence is TGTGCCAGCAGCTTAGGTGGAGCCGACACCGGGGAGCTGTTTTTT. This gives the protein CASSLGGADTGELFF.

The chain is built from TRBV20-1 and TRBJ2-5, with TRBD1 matching 7 bases. With V trimmed by 4 bases and J by 2 bases, 16 bases remained unmatched. This CDR3 is built from 17 residues. CDR1 is DFQATT and CDR2 is SNEGSKA in the germline V gene (reference sequence). The CDR3 reads CSATSTNRGEEQETQYF. DNA for the CDR3: TGCAGTGCTACCTCAACGAACAGGGGTGAGGAACAAGAGACCCAGTACTTC.

This clonotype has at least ten counts. The V call is TRBV7-3, the J call TRBJ1-1; D not certain. Germline V lookup: CDR1 SGHTA, CDR2 FQGTGA. The V end was cut by 5 bases, the J end by 5 bases, with 12 bases between. This CDR3 contains 13 residues. Here the CDR3 DNA reads TGTGCCAGCAGCGTAGGGCGAGGGACTGAAGCTTTCTTT. As protein: CASSVGRGTEAFF.

This clonotype was observed a handful of times. This chain joins TRBV29-1 and TRBJ2-1; the D gene is possibly TRBD2 (7 bases). This CDR3 contains 11 residues. CDR1 SQVTM and CDR2 ANQGSEA come from the germline V gene. Trimming cost V 7 bases and J 8 bases, with 12 bases left between them. The CDR3 sequence: CSAEGGYEQFF. DNA for the CDR3: TGCAGCGCCGAGGGGGGGTATGAGCAGTTCTTC.

This clonotype was seen ten or more times. The rearrangement uses TRBV27 and TRBJ2-3; D gene ambiguous. CDR3 length: 16 amino acids. Germline V CDR1 and CDR2: MNHEY, SMNVEV (reference sequence). V shed 1 base and J shed 0 bases, with 11 bases lying between them. In DNA form, the CDR3 reads TGTGCCAGCAGTTTATATGGGGAACGGAGCACAGATACGCAGTATTTT. Protein sequence: CASSLYGERSTDTQYF.

The table lists this clonotype with a few counts. The chain recombines TRBV6-1 with TRBJ1-5; D not certain. Deletions cut 3 bases from V and 0 bases from J, with 9 bases between. CDR3 length: 15 amino acids. Germline V CDR1 and CDR2: MNHNS, SASEGT. Here the CDR3 reads CASSERPYSNQPQHF. In DNA, the CDR3 is TGTGCCAGCAGTGAGCGGCCTTATAGCAATCAGCCCCAGCATTTT.

The rearrangement uses TRBV28 and TRBJ2-7, with 7 bases fitting TRBD2. Losses at the gene ends were 6 bases for V and 2 bases for J; bases not matched to a gene: 10. The germline V gene has CDR1 MDHEN and CDR2 SYDVKM. The CDR3 covers 15 residues. The CDR3 sequence: CASRREDLAAYEQYF. DNA of the CDR3: TGTGCCAGCAGACGGGAGGACCTTGCTGCCTACGAGCAGTACTTC.

This clonotype was found a few times. The V and J genes are TRBV20-1 and TRBJ2-3, with D tentatively TRBD2 (5 bases). The CDR3 runs to 15 residues. Trimming shortened V by 8 bases and J by 4 bases, and 22 bases separated the two germline ends. Germline V CDR1 and CDR2: DFQATT, SNEGSKA (reference sequence). The CDR3 nucleotides are TGCAGTCAGTTTCCGAGGGCCGCTCGCGCAGATACGCAGTATTTT. Translated, it gives CSQFPRAARADTQYF.

The chain carries TRBV6-1 and TRBJ2-2; 8 positions match TRBD1. Trimming cost V 2 bases and J 4 bases; bases outside gene matches: 9. Germline V gene sequence: CDR1 MNHNS, CDR2 SASEGT. This CDR3 region has 17 residues. In nucleotides, the CDR3 is TGTGCCAGCAGTGAACCGACAGGGGTTGACGGCACCGGGGAGCTGTTTTTT. It translates to CASSEPTGVDGTGELFF.

This clonotype was detected a few times. The V gene is TRBV3-1, the J gene TRBJ2-1; D gene ambiguous. This CDR3 spans 13 amino acids. V was cut by 0 bases and J by 9 bases, with 9 bases left in between. Germline V CDR1 and CDR2: LGHDT, YNNKEL (reference sequence). CDR3 nucleotide sequence: TGTGCCAGCAGCCAAGACACAAAGGTTGAGCAGTTCTTC. Translating it yields CASSQDTKVEQFF.

This clonotype has only a few counts. The chain combines TRBV28 with TRBJ2-7, with TRBD2 identical over 7 bases. The CDR3 has 14 amino acids. The germline V gene encodes CDR1 MDHEN and CDR2 SYDVKM. The trim removed 8 bases at V and 0 bases at J, leaving 7 bases unmatched. The CDR3 DNA reads TGTGCCAGCGGGGAGGGCGTTAGCTCCTACGAGCAGTACGTC. This sequence encodes CASGEGVSSYEQYV.

The chain couples TRBV3-1 to TRBJ2-2; D not certain. The germline V and J ends were trimmed by 1 base and 7 bases, with 7 bases remaining between them. The CDR3 contains 13 residues. Per the germline V gene, CDR1 is LGHDT and CDR2 is YNNKEL (reference sequence). CDR3 bases: TGTGCCAGCAGCCAAGTCGTGATCGGGGAGCTGTTTTTT. It codes for CASSQVVIGELFF.

The rearrangement joins TRBV5-8 to TRBJ2-7; the D gene is possibly TRBD2 (6 bases). This CDR3 is built from 15 residues. V lost 1 base and J 2 bases, leaving 13 bases between the germline ends. Germline lookup yields CDR1 SGHTS and CDR2 YDEGEE. Here the CDR3 DNA reads TGTGCCAGCAGCTTGCGGGTGGGGGGAACCTACGAGCAGTACGTC. As protein: CASSLRVGGTYEQYV.

This clonotype was seen only a few times. The chain joins TRBV5-6 to TRBJ2-1; D not certain. The CDR3 contains 15 residues. Germline assignment: CDR1 SGHDT and CDR2 YYEEEE. Trimming took 4 bases from V and 2 from J, leaving 13 bases between them. The CDR3 loop reads CASSPVSAPYNEQFF. The CDR3 nucleotides are TGTGCCAGCAGCCCCGTGTCAGCGCCCTACAATGAGCAGTTCTTC.

The DNA for the CDR3 is TGTGCCAGCACCGAGCTGTGGGATTCTGCTGGCTACACCTTC. Its protein product is CASTELWDSAGYTF. The rearrangement joins TRBV28 to TRBJ1-2; D ambiguous. V was clipped by 7 bases and J by 7 bases, with 19 bases between them. This CDR3 is built from 14 residues. The V gene's germline CDR1 is MDHEN and CDR2 SYDVKM.

This clonotype was counted at least ten times. This chain connects TRBV12-3 or TRBV12-4 to TRBJ2-3; 9 bases map to TRBD2. CDR3 length: 14 amino acids. V gave up 6 bases and J gave up 4 bases; unmatched junction bases: 5. The CDR3 nucleotides read TGTGCCAGCAGCCTTGGCGGGGGGGCAGATACGCAGTATTTT. Translation gives CASSLGGGADTQYF.